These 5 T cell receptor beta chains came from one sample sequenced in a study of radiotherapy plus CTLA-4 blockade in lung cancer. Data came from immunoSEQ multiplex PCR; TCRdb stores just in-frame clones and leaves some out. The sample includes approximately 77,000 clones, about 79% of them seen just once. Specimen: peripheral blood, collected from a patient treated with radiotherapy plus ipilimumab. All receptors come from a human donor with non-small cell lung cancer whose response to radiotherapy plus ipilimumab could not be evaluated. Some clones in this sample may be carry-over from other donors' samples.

This CDR3 is CASSRQGTWGYTF. The DNA of the CDR3 is TGTGCCAGCAGCCGACAGGGGACTTGGGGCTACACCTTC. V gene TRBV6-1 combines with J gene TRBJ1-2; 8 bases match TRBD1. The V gene's germline CDR1 is MNHNS and CDR2 SASEGT. There are 13 residues in the CDR3. The trim removed 6 bases at V and 8 bases at J, leaving 8 bases unmatched.

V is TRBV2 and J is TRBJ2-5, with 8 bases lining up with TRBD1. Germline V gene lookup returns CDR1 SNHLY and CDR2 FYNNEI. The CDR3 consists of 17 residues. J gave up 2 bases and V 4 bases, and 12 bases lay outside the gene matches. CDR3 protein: CASSVAPGGAVQETQYF. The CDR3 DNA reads TGTGCCAGCAGTGTTGCCCCAGGGGGCGCGGTTCAAGAGACCCAGTACTTC.

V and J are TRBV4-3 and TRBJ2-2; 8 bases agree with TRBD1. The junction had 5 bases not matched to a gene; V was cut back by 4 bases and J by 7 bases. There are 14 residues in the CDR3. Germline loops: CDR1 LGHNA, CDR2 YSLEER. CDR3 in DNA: TGCGCCAGCAGCCCGAGACAGGGGATCGGGGAGCTGTTTTTT. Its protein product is CASSPRQGIGELFF.

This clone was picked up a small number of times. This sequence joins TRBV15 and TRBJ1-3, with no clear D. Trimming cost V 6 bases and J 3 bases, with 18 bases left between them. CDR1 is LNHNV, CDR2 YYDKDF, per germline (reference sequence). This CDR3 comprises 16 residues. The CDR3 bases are TGTGCCACCAGTGGGATCGGGGTTGCCCGTGGAAACACCATATATTTT. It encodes CATSGIGVARGNTIYF.

In DNA, the CDR3 is TGCGCCAGCAGCCAAGATAGGGGACAGGGGGCCACGATTTTCACCGGGGAGCTGTTTTTT. It translates to CASSQDRGQGATIFTGELFF. The chain recombines TRBV4-3 with TRBJ2-2; 12 positions agree with TRBD1. Looked up from germline, CDR1 is LGHNA and CDR2 is YSLEER. Unmatched junction bases numbered 12, after V lost 0 bases and J lost 4 bases. CDR3 size: 20 residues.